A single count supports the clone carrying this T cell receptor (beta chain). The length of the CDR3 is 15 residues. This specimen belongs to a study of blood T cell repertoires in COVID-19. Background on the study: Researchers got acute and convalescent COVID-19 samples from the United States, Italy and Spain.

Authors' data handling: It was from reference gene primer amplification that nucleated cell counts were estimated. Sequencing used immunoSEQ multiplex PCR; TCRdb keeps in-frame clones, though not all of them. V, J and clone size are taken as reported in that table, and D and trimming were inferred from the DNA itself. The table shows around 460,000 clones, with 85% to 90% occurring only once. The source material was peripheral blood. The clonotype was recovered from a man in his late teens or twenties with COVID-19, enrolled during active disease. The rearrangement joins TRBV21-1 to TRBJ2-3; TRBD1, the D gene given by the table, was not confirmed from the DNA. TRBV21-1 is recorded as a pseudogene. The CDR3 nucleotides read TGTGCCAGCAGCAATCGACAGGGGGTAACAGATACGCAGTATTTT. Protein: CASSNRQGVTDTQYF.